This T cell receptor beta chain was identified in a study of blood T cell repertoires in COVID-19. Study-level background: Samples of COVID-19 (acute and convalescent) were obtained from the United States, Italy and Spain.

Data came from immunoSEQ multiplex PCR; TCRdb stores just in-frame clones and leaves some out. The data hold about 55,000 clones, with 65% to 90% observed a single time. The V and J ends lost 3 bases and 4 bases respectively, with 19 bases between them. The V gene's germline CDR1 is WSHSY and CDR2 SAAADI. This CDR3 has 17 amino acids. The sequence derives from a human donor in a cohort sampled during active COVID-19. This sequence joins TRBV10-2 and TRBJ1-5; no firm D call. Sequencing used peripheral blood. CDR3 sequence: CASSETPEGYGNQPQHF. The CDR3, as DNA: TGCGCCAGCAGTGAAACCCCGGAAGGCTACGGGAATCAGCCCCAGCATTTT.